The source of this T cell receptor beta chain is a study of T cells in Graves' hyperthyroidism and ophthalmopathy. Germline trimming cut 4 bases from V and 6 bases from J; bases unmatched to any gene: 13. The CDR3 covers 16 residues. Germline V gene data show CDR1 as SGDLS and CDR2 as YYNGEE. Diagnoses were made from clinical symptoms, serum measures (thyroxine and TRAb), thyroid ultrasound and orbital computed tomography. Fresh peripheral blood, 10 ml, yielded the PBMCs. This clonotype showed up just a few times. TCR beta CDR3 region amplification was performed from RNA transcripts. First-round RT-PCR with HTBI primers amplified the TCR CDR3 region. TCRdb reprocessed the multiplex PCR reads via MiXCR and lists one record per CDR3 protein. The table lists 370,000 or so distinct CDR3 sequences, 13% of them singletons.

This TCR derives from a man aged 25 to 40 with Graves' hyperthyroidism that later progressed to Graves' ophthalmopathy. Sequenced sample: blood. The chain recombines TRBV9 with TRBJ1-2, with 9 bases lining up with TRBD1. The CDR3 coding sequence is TGTGCCAGCAGCCCTCGGACAGGGGAGGATCTGGATGGCTACACCTTC. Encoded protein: CASSPRTGEDLDGYTF.